This T cell receptor (beta chain) came from a study of tumor-infiltrating lymphocytes in primary liver carcinoma. Study findings and constraints: Blood trailed tumors significantly in top-250-clone fraction (p = 0.039).

Priming with a constant-region primer yielded TCR beta cDNA from around 0.45 ug total RNA. ARM-PCR, slightly modified, supplied the TCR beta libraries through three nested multiplex PCR rounds. Rounds one and two of PCR, each of around 11 cycles, were primed with TRBV1-TRBV30 forward primers and a C-beta reverse primer. TCRdb reanalysed the multiplex PCR reads using MiXCR and keeps one entry per CDR3 protein. The data contain 100,000 to 120,000 distinct CDR3 sequences, approximately 78% of them seen just once; the ten biggest clones take up under 25%. The CDR3 consists of 15 residues. Germline values: CDR1 SQVTM, CDR2 ANQGSEA. DNA and RNA were both co-extracted from 20-30 mg of bulk tissue that had not been sorted. Chronic HBV infection was present in the patients, who were treatment-naive. A word on this clonotype: As yet, its antigen is unknown. The junction shows a germline mismatch at one end, possibly a read error.

The TCR comes from a man aged 40-49 years with primary liver carcinoma and hepatitis B virus infection. The specimen sequenced was liver tumor tissue from sampling region 3. The subset: tumor region T3, left-lateral pole. This chain links TRBV29-1 with TRBJ1-1; the D gene is possibly TRBD1 (5 bases). For the CDR3, the DNA is TGTAGCGGGGCCCCAGGTTGGGCCAAGAACGCTGAAGCTTTCTTT. Translated: CSGAPGWAKNAEAFF. Combining the CDR3 with reference TRBV29-1 and TRBJ1-1 gives the whole variable domain SAVISQKPSRDICQRGTSLTIQCQVDSQVTMMFWYRQQPGQSLTLIATANQGSEATYESGFVIDKFPISRPNLTFSTLTVSNMSPEDSSIYLCSGAPGWAKNAEAFFGQGTRLTVV.